These 26 T cell receptor beta chains originate from one sample sequenced in a study of cytomegalovirus exposure and HLA in healthy donors. 13 Jbeta primers and 60 Vbeta primers were used for the PCR. Profiled with immunoSEQ multiplex PCR; TCRdb holds only in-frame clones, not every one. The sample yields 150,000 to 200,000 clones, around 78% seen once. What was sequenced was PBMCs. The receptors derive from a woman in her 50s in good health and CMV-seropositive.

This clone has more than one count but fewer than ten. V gene TRBV6-5 combines with J gene TRBJ1-2; D is possibly TRBD1 (6 bases). Germline V gene data show CDR1 as MNHEY and CDR2 as SVGAGI. V was cut by 5 bases and J by 5 bases, with 9 bases left in between. The CDR3 length is 12 residues. The chain's CDR3 is CASSEDSYGYTF. The CDR3 coding sequence is TGTGCCAGCAGTGAGGACAGTTATGGCTACACCTTC.

The chain joins TRBV9 to TRBJ2-1, with no clear D. V shed 3 bases and J shed 12 bases, with 13 bases lying between them. CDR3 size: 12 residues. Germline V gene data show CDR1 as SGDLS and CDR2 as YYNGEE. The CDR3 region is CASSDPPKPQFF. The DNA of the CDR3 is TGTGCCAGCAGCGACCCGCCCAAGCCGCAGTTCTTC.

This chain links TRBV4-2 with TRBJ1-6; TRBD1 matches at 10 bases. Germline V gene data show CDR1 as LGHNA and CDR2 as YNFKEQ. J was trimmed by 10 bases and V by 5 bases; bases with no gene match: 8. The CDR3 covers 15 residues. The CDR3 sequence: CASSTLTGGESPLHF. The DNA of the CDR3 is TGTGCCAGCAGCACCCTGACAGGGGGCGAATCACCCCTCCACTTT.

The genes are TRBV4-2 and TRBJ2-7, with TRBD2 identical over 9 bases. Germline assignment: CDR1 LGHNA and CDR2 YNFKEQ. V trimming: 2 bases; J trimming: 1 base; junction bases outside the gene matches: 3. The CDR3 has 15 residues. The CDR3 coding sequence is TGTGCCAGCAGCCAACGAGCGGGGGGTTCCTACGAGCAGTACTTC. It yields the protein CASSQRAGGSYEQYF.

As for this clone: The junction differs from germline at one of its ends, possibly a read error. The rearrangement joins TRBV7-9 to TRBJ1-6, with D possibly being TRBD1 (5 bases). Germline CDR1 SEHNR, CDR2 FQNEAQ (reference sequence). The CDR3 is 15 amino acids. The CDR3 sequence is CSSSSQGGNNSPLHF. The CDR3 DNA sequence: TGTTCCAGCAGCTCCCAGGGTGGGAATAATTCACCCCTCCACTTT. Complete variable domain (other parts from reference TRBV7-9 and TRBJ1-6): DTGVSQNPRHKITKRGQNVTFRCDPISEHNRLYWYRQTLGQGPEFLTYFQNEAQLEKSRLLSDRFSAERPKGSFSTLEIQRTEQGDSAMYLCSSSSQGGNNSPLHFGNGTRLTVT.

The rearrangement links TRBV6-4 to TRBJ1-6; D remains ambiguous. Germline CDR1 is MRHNA and CDR2 is SNTAGT. The CDR3 consists of 13 residues. V shed 5 bases and J shed 6 bases, with 8 bases lying between them. CDR3 in amino acids: CASSSTLNSPLHF. The CDR3 DNA follows: TGTGCCAGCAGTTCGACTCTTAATTCACCCCTCCACTTT.

The chain employs TRBV13 and TRBJ2-7; 7 nucleotides match TRBD2. The CDR3 runs to 14 residues. The germline gives CDR1 PRHDT, CDR2 FYEKMQ (reference sequence). The junction had 4 bases not matched to a gene; V was cut back by 5 bases and J by 0 bases. The CDR3 nucleotides read TGTGCCAGCAGCCTCGGGGGGATCTCCTACGAGCAGTACTTC. It yields the protein CASSLGGISYEQYF. The complete variable domain, with remaining parts taken from reference TRBV13 and TRBJ2-7, reads AAGVIQSPRHLIKEKRETATLKCYPIPRHDTVYWYQQGPGQDPQFLISFYEKMQSDKGSIPDRFSAQQFSDYHSELNMSSLELGDSALYFCASSLGGISYEQYFGPGTRLTVT.

The chain links TRBV6-6 to TRBJ1-2; a possible D gene is TRBD1 (5 bases). Germline V gene lookup returns CDR1 MNHNY and CDR2 SVGAGI (reference sequence). Trimming left V 0 bases short and J 0 bases short, with 11 bases between. There are 16 residues in the CDR3. This CDR3 reads CASSYSGGDANYGYTF. The CDR3, as DNA: TGTGCCAGCAGTTACTCCGGGGGGGATGCTAACTATGGCTACACCTTC.

The CDR3 is CARSLSQGDTEAFF. CDR3 in DNA: TGTGCCAGAAGCTTGTCACAGGGAGATACTGAAGCTTTCTTT. The gene calls are TRBV5-3 and TRBJ1-1, with a weak D call TRBD1 (6 bases). TRBV5-3 is reported as an ORF; its role is uncertain. This CDR3 comprises 14 residues. Trimming removed 1 base at V and 5 bases at J, with 12 bases between.

The rearrangement joins TRBV7-9 to TRBJ2-7; 10 bases are shared with TRBD1. Unmatched junction bases numbered 4, after V lost 4 bases and J lost 1 base. Per the germline V gene, CDR1 is SEHNR and CDR2 is FQNEAQ (reference sequence). The length of the CDR3 is 15 residues. In DNA form, the CDR3 reads TGTGCCAGCAGCTCAGGGACAGGGGATTCCTACGAGCAGTACTTC. Residues: CASSSGTGDSYEQYF.

The chain employs TRBV7-3 and TRBJ2-1; TRBD2 matches 7 bases. Germline loops: CDR1 SGHTA, CDR2 FQGTGA. Unmatched junction bases numbered 5, after V lost 3 bases and J lost 6 bases. This CDR3 comprises 14 residues. The chain's CDR3 is CASSLAGVGNEQFF. The CDR3 bases are TGTGCCAGCAGCTTGGCGGGGGTAGGCAATGAGCAGTTCTTC.

The chain joins TRBV12-5 to TRBJ2-5; 7 positions match TRBD1. The CDR3 runs to 14 residues. V lost 6 bases, J lost 1 base, and 5 bases stayed unmatched. CDR1 is LGHNT, CDR2 FRNRAP, per germline. CDR3 amino acids: CASGKGGPQETQYF. The CDR3 nucleotides read TGTGCTAGTGGAAAAGGGGGCCCCCAAGAGACCCAGTACTTC. Filled out from reference TRBV12-5 and TRBJ2-5, the complete variable domain reads DARVTQTPRHKVTEMGQEVTMRCQPILGHNTVFWYRQTMMQGLELLAYFRNRAPLDDSGMPKDRFSAEMPDATLATLKIQPSEPRDSAVYFCASGKGGPQETQYFGPGTRLLVL.

The chain combines TRBV4-2 with TRBJ1-2; 7 bases are a match to TRBD1. Trimming removed 4 bases from V and 2 bases from J; junction bases left unmatched: 13. The CDR3 is made up of 17 amino acids. Germline lookup yields CDR1 LGHNA and CDR2 YNFKEQ. Here the CDR3 DNA reads TGTGCCAGCAGCCTACCGGGACAGCTTACAGACAACTATGGCTACACCTTC. Translating gives CASSLPGQLTDNYGYTF.

This clone was observed a handful of times. The rearrangement links TRBV18 to TRBJ2-1; D might be TRBD1 (5 bases). The CDR3 totals 13 residues. With 5 bases removed from V and 7 bases from J, the gap between germline ends came to 12 bases. The germline V gene has CDR1 KGHSH and CDR2 LQKENI. The CDR3 is CASSGQTGNEQFF. CDR3 in DNA: TGTGCCAGCTCAGGACAAACTGGTAATGAGCAGTTCTTC.

This chain links TRBV25-1 with TRBJ2-6, with TRBD2 identical over 7 bases. V lost 4 bases to trimming and J lost 2 bases; unmatched junction nucleotides: 5. The CDR3 has 16 amino acids. CDR1 MGHDK and CDR2 SYGVNS come from the germline V gene. CDR3 sequence (DNA): TGTGCCAGCAGTGCACCGGGGGGAACTGGGGCCAACGTCCTGACTTTC. Its translation is CASSAPGGTGANVLTF.

J is TRBJ1-5 and V is TRBV19, with TRBD1 as a possible D gene (6 bases). The CDR3 has 13 residues. V was cut by 7 bases and J by 6 bases, with 13 bases left in between. The germline gives CDR1 LNHDA, CDR2 SQIVND (reference sequence). DNA of the CDR3: TGTGCCAGTAACCAGGGGATTTTTCAGCCCCAGCATTTT. It translates to CASNQGIFQPQHF.

This clone occurred a few times. This sequence joins TRBV9 and TRBJ2-3; tentative D call: TRBD1 (6 bases). CDR3 size: 14 residues. Germline CDR1 is SGDLS and CDR2 is YYNGEE. V was cut by 4 bases and J by 11 bases, with 20 bases left in between. This CDR3 is CASSIETGFIGQYF. CDR3 nucleotides: TGTGCCAGCAGCATAGAGACAGGTTTCATCGGGCAGTATTTT.

Only a few counts were recorded for this clone. J is TRBJ2-1 and V is TRBV4-1; TRBD2 is a possible D gene (6 bases). The germline CDR1 and CDR2 sequences are MGHRA and YSYEKL. The CDR3 totals 10 residues. V was clipped by 8 bases and J by 12 bases, with 11 bases between them. The CDR3 sequence: CASGWRGQFF. The CDR3 nucleotides read TGCGCCAGCGGTTGGCGGGGGCAGTTCTTC.

The CDR3 DNA reads TGCGCCAGCAGCGTTGGGACAGGGAGAGTCTACGAGCAGTACTTC. Amino acids: CASSVGTGRVYEQYF. The chain carries TRBV5-1 and TRBJ2-7; 9 bases are shared with TRBD1. The CDR3 is 15 amino acids. The germline gives CDR1 SGHRS, CDR2 YFSETQ. V dropped 4 bases and J dropped 3; count of bases not matched to a gene: 8.

The chain is built from TRBV29-1 and TRBJ2-3, with D perhaps matching TRBD1 (5 bases). The CDR3 contains 15 residues. CDR1 and CDR2 (germline): SQVTM, ANQGSEA. Trimming cost V 4 bases and J 0 bases, with 14 bases left between them. Here the CDR3 DNA reads TGCAGCGTTGCTAGTCAGGACACTAGCACAGATACGCAGTATTTT. The encoded protein is CSVASQDTSTDTQYF.

V gene TRBV6-1 combines with J gene TRBJ1-4, with TRBD1 as a possible D gene (6 bases). The V gene's germline CDR1 is MNHNS and CDR2 SASEGT. V lost 6 bases, J lost 6 bases, and 11 bases lay in between. The CDR3 length is 13 residues. Written as DNA, the CDR3 is TGTGCCAGCAGCCGGACAGAACATGAAAAACTGTTTTTT. Translation gives CASSRTEHEKLFF.

This clone appeared a few times. This rearrangement joins TRBV7-6 to TRBJ1-5, with 7 bases that match TRBD1. V shed 1 base and J 4 bases; nucleotides not matched to a gene: 1. Germline lookup yields CDR1 SGHVS and CDR2 FNYEAQ. CDR3 length: 14 amino acids. As DNA, the CDR3 is TGTGCCAGCAGCTTAGGGACAGGAAATCAGCCCCAGCATTTT. This gives the protein CASSLGTGNQPQHF.

The rearrangement links TRBV11-1 to TRBJ2-3; D is possibly TRBD1 (6 bases). Trimming took 5 bases from V and 5 from J, leaving 17 bases between them. Per germline, CDR1 SGHAT and CDR2 FQDESV (reference sequence). This CDR3 is 15 amino acids long. Here the CDR3 reads CASSAQGLYIDTQYF. CDR3 DNA: TGTGCCAGCAGCGCCCAGGGGCTGTATATAGATACGCAGTATTTT.

This clone was recorded a few times. The V and J genes are TRBV5-1 and TRBJ1-2, with 8 bases lining up with TRBD1. The ends lost 1 base at V and 4 bases at J; junction bases unmatched: 6. The CDR3 runs 15 residues. Germline V lookup: CDR1 SGHRS, CDR2 YFSETQ. The CDR3 loop is CASSLFSGGSYGYTF. The CDR3 DNA follows: TGCGCCAGCAGCTTGTTCTCAGGGGGCAGCTATGGCTACACCTTC.

A word on this clone: The same CDR3 is also encoded by other DNA sequences in this sample. The rearrangement uses TRBV9 and TRBJ1-5; 9 bases fit TRBD1. CDR1 and CDR2 (germline): SGDLS, YYNGEE. There are 15 residues in the CDR3. The J segment lost 7 bases and the V segment lost 2 bases, leaving 7 bases of the junction unmatched. CDR3 residues: CASSVGQGEGQPQHF. Here the CDR3 DNA reads TGTGCCAGCAGCGTGGGACAGGGCGAGGGGCAGCCCCAGCATTTT.

This chain links TRBV5-6 with TRBJ2-1; 15 bases match TRBD2. CDR1 is SGHDT and CDR2 is YYEEEE in the germline V gene. CDR3 length: 17 residues. Unmatched junction bases numbered 7, after V lost 3 bases and J lost 6 bases. The CDR3, as DNA: TGTGCCAGCAGCTGGGGACTAGCGGGGGGACTAACCAATGAGCAGTTCTTC. Residues: CASSWGLAGGLTNEQFF.